This paragraph covers one T cell receptor (beta chain) sequence. Sequencing used immunoSEQ multiplex PCR; TCRdb keeps in-frame clones, though not all of them. This sample has tens of thousands of clones, with about 88% found just once. Trimming took off 5 bases at V and 10 bases at J, with 27 bases between the two ends. Germline assignment: CDR1 LGHNA and CDR2 YSLEER. The CDR3 contains 16 residues. This sample was taken from a study of control samples from healthy donors and cancer patients. The specimen was PBMCs. J is TRBJ2-7 and V is TRBV4-3; either TRBD1 or TRBD2 may supply D (6 bases each). The TCR originated in a man aged 50-60 years with head and neck cancer. This CDR3 reads CASSKVRGLGSFGQYF. For the CDR3, the DNA is TGCGCCAGCAGCAAGGTTCGGGGGCTCGGATCGTTCGGCCAGTACTTC.